These 13 T cell receptor beta chains were sequenced from one sample in a study of radiotherapy plus CTLA-4 blockade in lung cancer. Repertoires were generated with immunoSEQ multiplex PCR, while TCRdb's copy carries only in-frame clones and drops some. Of approximately 60,000 clones listed, approximately 82% were seen once; the top ten hold less than 7.5%. Sequenced here: peripheral blood, sampled from a patient treated with radiotherapy plus ipilimumab. The receptors come from a human donor with non-small cell lung cancer whose response to radiotherapy plus ipilimumab could not be evaluated.

This rearrangement joins TRBV19 to TRBJ2-1; TRBD2 matches 14 bases. CDR1 is LNHDA, CDR2 SQIVND, per germline (reference sequence). The junction had 6 bases not matched to a gene; V was cut back by 5 bases and J by 6 bases. The CDR3 contains 16 residues. CDR3 in DNA: TGTGCCAGTAGTCTGTTGGGACTAGCGGGAGCCAATGAGCAGTTCTTC. Translating gives CASSLLGLAGANEQFF.

V and J are TRBV11-2 and TRBJ1-1; possible D gene TRBD1, 5 bases. CDR1 is SGHAT and CDR2 is FQNNGV in the germline V gene. V was trimmed by 1 base and J by 1 base, leaving 7 bases between them. There are 14 residues in the CDR3. The CDR3 spells CASSLGRGNTEAFF. CDR3 coding DNA: TGTGCCAGCAGCTTAGGGAGGGGGAACACTGAAGCTTTCTTT.

The chain carries TRBV5-4 and TRBJ2-7; TRBD1 is a possible D gene (5 bases). The CDR3 totals 12 residues. The germline CDR1 and CDR2 sequences are SGHNT and YYREEE (reference sequence). V was clipped by 2 bases and J by 2 bases, with 5 bases between them. The CDR3 region is CASSLGAYEQYF. In DNA form, the CDR3 reads TGTGCCAGCAGCTTAGGGGCCTACGAGCAGTACTTC.

The chain carries TRBV10-3 and TRBJ2-7; 10 bases align to TRBD1. Germline V gene sequence: CDR1 ENHRY, CDR2 SYGVKD. The CDR3 is 15 residues long. After removal of 4 bases from V and 5 bases from J, the junction contained 8 bases not matched to a gene. As DNA, the CDR3 is TGTGCCATCAGTGGGGTGTCGGGACAGGGGAACGAGCAGTACTTC. As protein: CAISGVSGQGNEQYF.

This chain joins TRBV11-2 and TRBJ2-3; D not resolved. Germline loops: CDR1 SGHAT, CDR2 FQNNGV. Trimming shortened V by 1 base and J by 2 bases, and 10 bases separated the two germline ends. This CDR3 spans 15 amino acids. The chain's CDR3 is CASSLAPTLTDTQYF. CDR3 bases: TGTGCCAGCAGCTTAGCCCCCACTCTCACAGATACGCAGTATTTT.

The J gene is TRBJ2-3, the V gene TRBV6-4; 12 bases are shared with TRBD2. CDR1 and CDR2 (germline): MRHNA, SNTAGT. The CDR3 contains 15 residues. V lost 11 bases and J lost 2; bases outside the gene matches: 8. CDR3 residues: CASSASGGATDTQYF. DNA of the CDR3: TGTGCCTCCAGCGCTAGCGGGGGGGCCACAGATACGCAGTATTTT.

J is TRBJ2-7 and V is TRBV29-1; D possibly corresponds to TRBD1 (5 bases). V lost 1 base and J 3 bases, leaving 16 bases between the germline ends. The CDR3 extends over 15 amino acids. Germline V CDR1 and CDR2: SQVTM, ANQGSEA. The CDR3 DNA follows: TGCAGCGTTGAAGGGGGCCAGGGAATAAGCTACGAGCAGTACTTC. It is translated as CSVEGGQGISYEQYF.

CDR3 nucleotides: TGTGCCAGCAGTTTAGTTTCGGCCGGGGTATACAATGAGCAGTTCTTC. It translates to CASSLVSAGVYNEQFF. The chain joins TRBV28 to TRBJ2-1, with D possibly being TRBD2 (5 bases). The CDR3 contains 16 residues. The V gene's germline CDR1 is MDHEN and CDR2 SYDVKM. V shed 2 bases and J shed 4 bases, with 15 bases lying between them.

V and J are TRBV6-5 and TRBJ1-3; tentatively, D is TRBD1 (6 bases). Trimming took off 5 bases at V and 0 bases at J, with 11 bases between the two ends. Germline values: CDR1 MNHEY, CDR2 SVGAGI. CDR3 length equals 15 residues. The CDR3 sequence: CASSRGQYSGNTIYF. DNA for the CDR3: TGTGCCAGCAGTAGAGGACAGTACTCTGGAAACACCATATATTTT.

As regards this clone: The sample holds other DNA sequences that translate to the same CDR3. The chain recombines TRBV28 with TRBJ1-1, with D perhaps TRBD1 (6 bases). The CDR3 contains 12 residues. Germline V gene sequence: CDR1 MDHEN, CDR2 SYDVKM. Trimming shortened V by 3 bases and J by 7 bases, and 9 bases separated the two germline ends. The DNA for the CDR3 is TGTGCCAGCAGTTTTGGACAGCTTGAAGCTTTCTTT. Its translation is CASSFGQLEAFF.

The J gene is TRBJ2-4, the V gene TRBV5-1; possibly TRBD1 for D (6 bases). This CDR3 is 16 amino acids long. V was shortened by 4 bases and J by 6 bases, with 20 bases between the two germline ends. The V gene's germline CDR1 is SGHRS and CDR2 YFSETQ. CDR3 DNA: TGCGCCAGCAGCCCAGGGGAGTTGGATTCTGGAAACATTCAGTACTTC. As protein: CASSPGELDSGNIQYF.

The count of this clone is one. This chain uses TRBV27 with TRBJ2-7; D not certain. With 3 bases removed from V and 2 bases from J, the gap between germline ends came to 11 bases. Germline lookup yields CDR1 MNHEY and CDR2 SMNVEV (reference sequence). The CDR3 contains 14 residues. DNA for the CDR3: TGTGCCAGCAGTTTCGCAGGTGGCCCCTACGAGCAGTACTTC. Its protein product is CASSFAGGPYEQYF.

The genes are TRBV5-4 and TRBJ1-1; perhaps TRBD1 as D (6 bases). CDR1 is SGHNT, CDR2 YYREEE, per germline (reference sequence). The CDR3 contains 15 residues. The ends were cut back, 3 bases at V and 0 bases at J, with 12 bases in the middle. This CDR3 is CASSSTTGLNTEAFF. The CDR3 region has the DNA TGTGCCAGCAGCTCTACCACAGGGTTGAACACTGAAGCTTTCTTT.